This T cell receptor (beta chain) was sequenced for a study of blood T cell repertoires in COVID-19. As for the study in general: Acute and convalescent COVID-19 specimens originated in the United States, Italy and Spain.

How the authors handled the data: It was from reference gene primer amplification that nucleated cell counts were estimated. Sequenced by immunoSEQ multiplex PCR; TCRdb stores in-frame clones only, minus some. V, J and clone size derive from that table, while D and trimming were established from the DNA sequence. The sample lists about 350,000 clones, around nine tenths occurring once. CDR3 length: 15 amino acids. The V and J ends lost 6 bases and 2 bases, in that order; junction bases with no gene match: 8. Per germline, CDR1 MNHEY and CDR2 SVGAGI. Seattle patient enrollment occurred during active infection, with longitudinal follow-up thereafter.

Specimen: peripheral blood. The chain carries TRBV6-5 and TRBJ2-7, with 9 positions matching TRBD1. The receptor comes from an older woman with COVID-19, enrolled during active disease. For the CDR3, the DNA is TGTGCCAGCAGAGAGACCGGGACAGGGACCTACGAGCAGTACTTC. Protein product: CASRETGTGTYEQYF.